The 25 T cell receptor beta chains listed next were all sequenced from one sample in a study of T cell responses to AZD1222 COVID-19 vaccine (dated by TCRdb to the early 2020s). The time point label, as the study defines it: baseline before first vaccination. What the treatment or condition label conveys for this sample: meningococcal conjugate vaccine given as trial control. The library was obtained by the immunoSEQ multiplex PCR assay. TCRdb obtained this table from immuneACCESS and retained in-frame rearrangements with V and J assigned. These tables miss some clones; where compared with another copy, unresolved V genes account for less than half of the shortfall, and the remainder is unexplained. This sample holds some 150,000 clones; approximately 78% were observed only once. In total, the top ten clones hold about 4% of the sample. The specimen comprised peripheral blood, sampled on day 0 of MenACWY control vaccination. The receptors originated from an adult in good health.

The gene calls are TRBV20-1 and TRBJ2-3, with D unresolved. This CDR3 spans 10 amino acids. Germline lookup yields CDR1 DFQATT and CDR2 SNEGSKA (reference sequence). The V end lost 3 bases, the J end lost 2 bases, and 0 bases lay between the germline ends. The CDR3 loop reads CSASTDTQYF. CDR3 nucleotides: TGCAGTGCTAGCACAGATACGCAGTATTTT.

CDR3 residues: CAISESPGYNYGYTF. The CDR3 nucleotides read TGTGCCATCAGTGAGTCGCCAGGGTATAACTATGGCTACACCTTC. V and J are TRBV10-3 and TRBJ1-2; D might be TRBD1 (5 bases). This CDR3 comprises 15 residues. V was pared by 0 bases and J by 1 base, with 9 bases between. Germline V gene data show CDR1 as ENHRY and CDR2 as SYGVKD.

The chain is built from TRBV7-9 and TRBJ2-3, with D possibly TRBD2 on 6 matching bases. The CDR3 runs 17 residues. Germline assignment: CDR1 SEHNR and CDR2 FQNEAQ (reference sequence). V lost 2 bases and J 0 bases, leaving 15 bases between the germline ends. CDR3 in amino acids: CASSLSAGSPSTDTQYF. Here the CDR3 DNA reads TGTGCCAGCAGCTTATCTGCGGGGTCCCCAAGCACAGATACGCAGTATTTT.

V gene TRBV29-1 combines with J gene TRBJ1-1, with D possibly being TRBD1 (6 bases). CDR3 length: 12 amino acids. The germline V gene encodes CDR1 SQVTM and CDR2 ANQGSEA. CDR3 in DNA: TGCACCACCGGAGGGGGGAACACTGAAGCTTTCTTT. Protein: CTTGGGNTEAFF. Filled out from reference TRBV29-1 and TRBJ1-1, the complete variable domain reads SAVISQKPSRDICQRGTSLTIQCQVDSQVTMMFWYRQQPGQSLTLIATANQGSEATYESGFVIDKFPISRPNLTFSTLTVSNMSPEDSSIYLCTTGGGNTEAFFGQGTRLTVV.

This clone was detected only a few times. Other DNA sequences in this sample translate to the same CDR3. The chain has TRBV24-1 and TRBJ2-5; D is unresolved. The CDR3 runs 11 residues. V was trimmed by 0 bases and J by 6 bases, leaving 1 base between them. Germline-derived CDR1 and CDR2 are KGHDR and SFDVKD. CDR3 sequence (DNA): TGTGCCACCAGTGATTTGAAGACCCAGTACTTC. Protein product: CATSDLKTQYF.

This clone was recorded a few times. V is TRBV6-1 and J is TRBJ2-7, with 8 bases lining up with TRBD1. The CDR3 totals 16 residues. Losses at the gene ends were 0 bases for V and 6 bases for J; bases not matched to a gene: 10. Germline-derived CDR1 and CDR2 are MNHNS and SASEGT. DNA for the CDR3: TGTGCCAGCAGTGAAGCGCGAGGCAGGGGGCCGTCCGAGCAGTACGTC. Protein product: CASSEARGRGPSEQYV.

The CDR3: CASRDGQGYTEAFF. The CDR3 DNA is TGTGCCAGTAGAGACGGACAGGGTTACACTGAAGCTTTCTTT. The chain couples TRBV19 to TRBJ1-1; 8 nucleotides line up with TRBD1. Germline loops: CDR1 LNHDA, CDR2 SQIVND (reference sequence). CDR3 size: 14 residues. V lost 6 bases to trimming and J lost 3 bases; unmatched junction nucleotides: 6.

This clone has a single count. The chain uses TRBV30 and TRBJ2-1; D possibly corresponds to TRBD2 (5 bases). The CDR3 covers 13 residues. V was pared by 2 bases and J by 5 bases, with 10 bases between. Looked up from germline, CDR1 is GTSNPN and CDR2 is SVGIG (reference sequence). Written as DNA, the CDR3 is TGTGCCTGGAGTCCGGGATTTAACAATGAGCAGTTCTTC. Translation gives CAWSPGFNNEQFF.

The V gene is TRBV15, the J gene TRBJ1-5; 8 nucleotides agree with TRBD1. Germline CDR1 and CDR2: LNHNV and YYDKDF (reference sequence). V lost 0 bases and J lost 2; bases outside the gene matches: 3. The CDR3 length is 16 residues. CDR3 sequence reads: CATSREQGGRNQPQHF. CDR3 DNA: TGTGCCACCAGCAGAGAACAGGGGGGTCGCAATCAGCCCCAGCATTTT.

The chain carries TRBV6-5 and TRBJ1-5; possibly TRBD1 for D (6 bases). V was clipped by 5 bases and J by 10 bases, with 18 bases between them. Germline assignment: CDR1 MNHEY and CDR2 SVGAGI. The CDR3 runs 14 residues. The CDR3 here is CASSTTGLVTPQHF. CDR3 sequence (DNA): TGTGCCAGCAGTACAACAGGGTTGGTAACACCCCAGCATTTT.

This chain uses TRBV4-1 with TRBJ2-7; D ambiguous. CDR3 length equals 15 residues. Germline V gene lookup returns CDR1 MGHRA and CDR2 YSYEKL. Trimming removed 0 bases at V and 3 bases at J, with 12 bases between. The CDR3 DNA is TGCGCCAGCAGCCAAGATCGTAACTCTCTCTACGAGCAGTACTTC. This sequence encodes CASSQDRNSLYEQYF.

The chain joins TRBV7-9 to TRBJ1-2; the match to TRBD1 covers 7 bases. Germline V gene lookup returns CDR1 SEHNR and CDR2 FQNEAQ (reference sequence). After removal of 3 bases from V and 5 bases from J, the junction contained 3 bases not matched to a gene. The CDR3 sequence is 13 residues long. The CDR3 DNA is TGTGCCAGCAGCTTCGACAGGGTGTATGGCTACACCTTC. The encoded protein is CASSFDRVYGYTF.

This clone was seen a few times. The V gene is TRBV7-9, the J gene TRBJ1-1; 8 bases are a match to TRBD1. The length of the CDR3 is 14 residues. After removal of 4 bases from V and 1 base from J, the junction contained 2 bases not matched to a gene. In germline, CDR1 is SEHNR, CDR2 FQNEAQ (reference sequence). CDR3 protein: CASSSGTGNTEAFF. The CDR3 DNA reads TGTGCCAGCAGCTCCGGGACAGGGAACACTGAAGCTTTCTTT. The full variable domain, in which reference TRBV7-9 and TRBJ1-1 provide the parts outside the CDR3, is DTGVSQNPRHKITKRGQNVTFRCDPISEHNRLYWYRQTLGQGPEFLTYFQNEAQLEKSRLLSDRFSAERPKGSFSTLEIQRTEQGDSAMYLCASSSGTGNTEAFFGQGTRLTVV.

The CDR3 here is CASDQGQPNTGELFF. The CDR3 bases are TGTGCCAGTGACCAGGGACAGCCGAACACCGGGGAGCTGTTTTTT. The rearrangement uses TRBV2 and TRBJ2-2; 7 nucleotides align to TRBD1. The CDR3 spans 15 residues. Germline V gene data show CDR1 as SNHLY and CDR2 as FYNNEI. J was trimmed by 0 bases and V by 9 bases; bases with no gene match: 7.

This chain joins TRBV18 and TRBJ2-3; 8 positions match TRBD1. The V segment lost 3 bases and the J segment 2 bases; nucleotides outside the gene matches: 4. The CDR3 sequence is 15 residues long. The germline V gene has CDR1 KGHSH and CDR2 LQKENI. In nucleotides, the CDR3 is TGTGCCAGCTCACCCGGGACAGGAAACACAGATACGCAGTATTTT. It is translated as CASSPGTGNTDTQYF.

The chain uses TRBV28 and TRBJ1-2; 7 nucleotides match TRBD1. Germline-derived CDR1 and CDR2 are MDHEN and SYDVKM. The CDR3 spans 15 residues. The V gene end was trimmed by 2 bases and the J gene end by 3 bases; junction bases not matched to a gene: 6. The CDR3 sequence is CASSLQGQWDYGYTF. The CDR3 DNA follows: TGTGCCAGCAGTTTACAGGGACAGTGGGACTATGGCTACACCTTC.

Concerning this clone: The same CDR3 also results from other DNA sequences found in this sample. The genes are TRBV20-1 and TRBJ1-2; a weak D match, TRBD1 (6 bases). CDR3 length equals 11 residues. V lost 3 bases to trimming and J lost 8 bases, with 10 bases between them. Germline CDR1 DFQATT, CDR2 SNEGSKA (reference sequence). This CDR3 is CSASRGGGYTF. In DNA form, the CDR3 reads TGCAGTGCTAGCCGAGGGGGAGGCTACACCTTC.

The chain uses TRBV5-5 and TRBJ2-1, with D perhaps TRBD1 or TRBD2 (6 bases each). This CDR3 is built from 15 residues. CDR1 is SGHKS and CDR2 is YYEKEE in the germline V gene (reference sequence). V shed 4 bases and J shed 3 bases, with 14 bases lying between them. CDR3 coding DNA: TGTGCCAGCAGCCTTATTAAGGGGGGCTACAATGAGCAGTTCTTC. This gives the protein CASSLIKGGYNEQFF.

This clone came up a few times. The genes are TRBV11-1 and TRBJ1-6; D not resolved. CDR3 size: 15 residues. Germline CDR1 SGHAT, CDR2 FQDESV (reference sequence). Trimming cost V 5 bases and J 6 bases, with 14 bases left between them. CDR3 sequence: CASSDREGLNSPLHF. The DNA for the CDR3 is TGTGCCAGCAGCGACCGGGAAGGTCTTAATTCACCCCTCCACTTT. Filled out from reference TRBV11-1 and TRBJ1-6, the complete variable domain reads EAEVAQSPRYKITEKSQAVAFWCDPISGHATLYWYRQILGQGPELLVQFQDESVVDDSQLPKDRFSAERLKGVDSTLKIQPAELGDSAMYLCASSDREGLNSPLHFGNGTRLTVT.

The chain recombines TRBV12-3 or TRBV12-4 with TRBJ2-7; D possibly corresponds to TRBD2 (5 bases). Trimming removed 1 base from V and 2 bases from J, with 6 bases in between. This CDR3 contains 13 residues. The CDR3 here is CASSLDSAYEQYF. The CDR3 nucleotides are TGTGCCAGCAGTTTAGATAGCGCCTACGAGCAGTACTTC.

In its sample, this clone was seen a few times. The chain couples TRBV15 to TRBJ2-7; maybe TRBD2 (6 bases). V was shortened by 1 base and J by 9 bases, with 13 bases between the two germline ends. This CDR3 has 13 amino acids. Germline lookup yields CDR1 LNHNV and CDR2 YYDKDF (reference sequence). CDR3: CATSRGEAGGQYV. Written as DNA, the CDR3 is TGTGCCACCAGCAGAGGGGAAGCGGGTGGGCAGTACGTC.

The rearrangement links TRBV7-9 to TRBJ1-2; D call uncertain. Germline loops: CDR1 SEHNR, CDR2 FQNEAQ (reference sequence). CDR3 length equals 13 residues. V was trimmed by 1 base and J by 10 bases, leaving 13 bases between them. Here the CDR3 reads CASSLVVMDTYTF. The CDR3 coding sequence is TGTGCCAGCAGCTTAGTGGTAATGGATACCTACACCTTC.

This chain links TRBV7-3 with TRBJ1-5; no definite D call. V was trimmed by 1 base and J by 3 bases, leaving 7 bases between them. The CDR3 covers 14 residues. The germline V gene has CDR1 SGHTA and CDR2 FQGTGA. The CDR3 DNA sequence: TGTGCCAGCAGCTTAAAAAGGGCCAATCAGCCCCAGCATTTT. Its translation: CASSLKRANQPQHF. Looking up the rest from reference TRBV7-3 and TRBJ1-5 gives the full variable domain: GAGVSQTPSNKVTEKGKYVELRCDPISGHTALYWYRQSLGQGPEFLIYFQGTGAADDSGLPNDRFFAVRPEGSVSTLKIQRTERGDSAVYLCASSLKRANQPQHFGDGTRLSIL.

This clone was counted a few times. The chain carries TRBV7-8 and TRBJ2-2, with TRBD2 as a possible D gene (5 bases). The CDR3 is 15 amino acids. From germline, CDR1 is SGHVS and CDR2 FQNEAQ. The V end lost 4 bases, the J end lost 7 bases, and 16 bases lay between the germline ends. This CDR3 is CASSSLPFAGGELFF. For the CDR3, the DNA is TGTGCCAGCAGCTCTCTACCCTTCGCGGGCGGGGAGCTGTTTTTT.

The genes are TRBV4-1 and TRBJ1-1, with D possibly TRBD1 on 5 matching bases. This CDR3 is built from 15 residues. Germline CDR1 reads MGHRA; CDR2 reads YSYEKL. V was pared by 0 bases and J by 5 bases, with 13 bases between. This chain's CDR3 is CASSQEGTARTEAFF. The CDR3 nucleotides are TGCGCCAGCAGCCAAGAAGGGACGGCGAGGACTGAAGCTTTCTTT.